Presented here are 11 T cell receptor beta chains from one specimen sequenced in a study of molecular identifiers for immune sequencing clone quantification. TCRdb re-called the PCR reads with MiXCR, one entry per CDR3 protein. The data contain about half a million distinct CDR3 sequences, under 30% of them singletons. The material sequenced was naive CD8+ T cells from blood, with Jurkat cell RNA spiked in. The subset here: FACS-sorted CD8+CD4-CCR7+CD45RA+ naive T cells. The receptor source for this set is a human donor in good health. Some libraries in this study had Jurkat cell RNA spiked in.

This clonotype was counted a few times. The gene calls are TRBV19 and TRBJ2-3; TRBD1 or TRBD2 may be the D gene (5 bases each). Germline V gives CDR1 LNHDA, CDR2 SQIVND (reference sequence). The V gene lost 2 bases and the J gene lost 0 bases, with 12 bases spanning the gap. The CDR3 is made up of 16 amino acids. The CDR3 region is CASSIQGAPSTDTQYF. Written as DNA, the CDR3 is TGTGCCAGTAGTATACAGGGAGCACCTAGCACAGATACGCAGTATTTT.

In regard to this clonotype: Just one base apart from a much larger clone, this may be a read error. The chain carries TRBV2 and TRBJ2-3; D possibly corresponds to TRBD1 (5 bases). The CDR3 covers 13 residues. Per germline, CDR1 SNHLY and CDR2 FYNNEI. CDR3 sequence (DNA): TGTGTCAGCAGGGCAGAACTGGAAAATACGCAGTATTTT. Translation gives CVSRAELENTQYF.

As regards this clonotype: It is likely a read error, because the conserved phenylalanine at the end of the CDR3 is missing. The rearrangement joins TRBV7-9 to TRBJ2-3; 9 positions agree with TRBD2. The V segment lost 5 bases and the J segment 0 bases; nucleotides outside the gene matches: 6. Germline lookup yields CDR1 SEHNR and CDR2 FQNEAQ (reference sequence). The length of the CDR3 is 16 residues. This chain's CDR3 is CASSRGTSSSTDTQYL. Here the CDR3 DNA reads TGTGCCAGCAGCCGGGGGACTAGCTCTAGCACAGATACGCAGTATCTT.

This clonotype has ten or more counts. The genes are TRBV4-3 and TRBJ2-7; TRBD1 matches at 9 bases. The CDR3 is 14 amino acids. V lost 0 bases and J lost 3; bases outside the gene matches: 0. Germline CDR1 is LGHNA and CDR2 is YSLEER. CDR3 in amino acids: CASSQEDRGYEQYF. DNA for the CDR3: TGCGCCAGCAGCCAAGAGGACAGGGGCTACGAGCAGTACTTC.

On this clonotype: A clone one base away is much larger, so this may be a read error. The chain uses TRBV5-6 and TRBJ2-3; D ambiguous. V gave up 3 bases and J gave up 4 bases, with 9 bases separating them. This CDR3 region has 13 residues. Germline loops: CDR1 SGHDT, CDR2 YYEEEE. CDR3 in amino acids: CASSYPVADTQYF. The CDR3 DNA reads TGTGCCAGCAGCTATCCCGTGGCAGATACGCAGTATTTT.

This clonotype was seen repeatedly, ten times or more. The rearrangement links TRBV7-6 to TRBJ2-5; a weak D match, TRBD1 (6 bases). Germline CDR1 and CDR2: SGHVS and FNYEAQ. V lost 5 bases to trimming and J lost 1 base, with 11 bases between them. This CDR3 is built from 14 residues. The CDR3 sequence is CASSPPDSQETQYF. The DNA of the CDR3 is TGTGCCAGCAGCCCACCGGACAGCCAAGAGACCCAGTACTTC.

The V gene is TRBV27, the J gene TRBJ1-6; maybe TRBD1 (6 bases). CDR3 length: 16 residues. Germline CDR1 is MNHEY and CDR2 is SMNVEV (reference sequence). Trimming removed 5 bases from V and 3 bases from J, with 14 bases in between. CDR3 DNA sequence: TGTGCCAGCAGTCCACAGGGTATCAACTATAATTCACCCCTCCACTTT. It translates to CASSPQGINYNSPLHF.

Turning to this clonotype: The junction does not match germline at one end; this may be a read error. J is TRBJ2-7 and V is TRBV24-1; D could derive from TRBD1 or TRBD2 (5 bases each). The germline CDR1 and CDR2 sequences are KGHDR and SFDVKD. This CDR3 region has 15 residues. This CDR3 is CATSDSRDPSYERYF. The CDR3 region has the DNA TGTGCCACCAGTGATAGCCGGGACCCCTCCTACGAGCGGTACTTC.

This clonotype has only a few counts. The V gene is TRBV9, the J gene TRBJ1-1; D might be TRBD1 (6 bases). CDR1 and CDR2 from the germline V gene are SGDLS and YYNGEE. The CDR3 sequence is 14 residues long. V was clipped by 3 bases and J by 4 bases, with 13 bases between them. The CDR3 bases are TGTGCCAGCAGCGAATTACCAGGGGCCACTGAAGCTTTCTTT. It codes for CASSELPGATEAFF. Complete variable domain (other parts from reference TRBV9 and TRBJ1-1): DSGVTQTPKHLITATGQRVTLRCSPRSGDLSVYWYQQSLDQGLQFLIQYYNGEERAKGNILERFSAQQFPDLHSELNLSSLELGDSALYFCASSELPGATEAFFGQGTRLTVV.

This clonotype has a count of ten or more. V is TRBV20-1 and J is TRBJ2-7, with 7 bases lining up with TRBD2. The CDR3 consists of 15 residues. V was clipped by 0 bases and J by 6 bases; unmatched bases: 11. Germline CDR1 is DFQATT and CDR2 is SNEGSKA (reference sequence). The CDR3 protein is CSARDSDRLAIEQYF. The CDR3 DNA follows: TGCAGTGCTAGAGATTCGGACCGACTAGCCATCGAGCAGTACTTC.

This clonotype has at least ten counts. V and J are TRBV30 and TRBJ2-7; D tentatively fits TRBD1 or TRBD2 (5 bases each). CDR1 and CDR2 (germline): GTSNPN, SVGIG (reference sequence). Trimming shortened V by 4 bases and J by 4 bases, and 11 bases separated the two germline ends. There are 12 residues in the CDR3. The CDR3 loop reads CAWTRDLYEQYF. Written as DNA, the CDR3 is TGTGCCTGGACCAGGGACCTTTACGAGCAGTACTTC.